Given below is one T cell receptor (beta chain) in context. This specimen comes from a study of cytomegalovirus exposure and HLA in healthy donors. Whole-study context: A preliminary data release comprised tens of millions of unique TCRs obtained from HLA-typed donors.

Use of 60 Vbeta and 13 Jbeta primers characterized the PCR. The repertoire was sequenced with immunoSEQ multiplex PCR; TCRdb's copy has only in-frame clones and lacks some. This sample yields 79,000 or so clones, of which around 72% are seen a single time; approximately 16% belongs to the top ten. Trimming stripped 5 bases from V and 7 bases from J, with 6 bases between. CDR1 and CDR2 (germline): LNHDA, SQIVND (reference sequence). This CDR3 comprises 11 residues. The sequenced material came from PBMCs. This chain links TRBV19 with TRBJ2-1; tentatively, D is TRBD2 (6 bases). This TCR derives from a woman in her thirties or forties in good health and CMV-seropositive. The CDR3 region is CASSRGNEQFF. CDR3 bases: TGTGCCAGTAGTCGGGGGAATGAGCAGTTCTTC.